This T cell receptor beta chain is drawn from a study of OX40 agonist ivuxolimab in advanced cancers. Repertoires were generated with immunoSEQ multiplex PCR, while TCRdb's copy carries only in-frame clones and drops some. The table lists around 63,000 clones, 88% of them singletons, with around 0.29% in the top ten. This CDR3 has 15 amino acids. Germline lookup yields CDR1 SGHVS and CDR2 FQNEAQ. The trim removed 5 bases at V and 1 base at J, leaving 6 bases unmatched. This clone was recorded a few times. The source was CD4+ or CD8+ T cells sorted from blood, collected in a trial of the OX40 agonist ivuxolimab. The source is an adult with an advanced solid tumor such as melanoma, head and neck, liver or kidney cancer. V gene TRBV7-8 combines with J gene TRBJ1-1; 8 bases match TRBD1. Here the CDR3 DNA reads TGTGCCAGCAGCCCTCGGGGGACAGGGAACACTGAAGCTTTCTTT. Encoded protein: CASSPRGTGNTEAFF.